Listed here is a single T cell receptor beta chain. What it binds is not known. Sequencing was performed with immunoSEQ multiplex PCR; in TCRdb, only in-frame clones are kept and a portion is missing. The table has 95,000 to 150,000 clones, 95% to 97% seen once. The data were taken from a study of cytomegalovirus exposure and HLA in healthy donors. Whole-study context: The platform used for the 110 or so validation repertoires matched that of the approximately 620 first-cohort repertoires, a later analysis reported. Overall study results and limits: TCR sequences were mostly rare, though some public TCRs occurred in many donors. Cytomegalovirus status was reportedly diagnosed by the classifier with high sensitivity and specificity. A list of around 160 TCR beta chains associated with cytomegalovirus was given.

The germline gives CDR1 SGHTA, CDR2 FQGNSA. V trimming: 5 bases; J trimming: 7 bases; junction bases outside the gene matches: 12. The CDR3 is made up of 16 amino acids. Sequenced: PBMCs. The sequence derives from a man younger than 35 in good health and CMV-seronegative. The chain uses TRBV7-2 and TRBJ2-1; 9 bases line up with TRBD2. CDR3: CASSPYPAGGKNEQFF. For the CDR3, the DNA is TGTGCCAGCAGCCCATACCCAGCGGGAGGAAAAAATGAGCAGTTCTTC.